Listed here are 18 T cell receptor beta chains from one sample, sequenced in a study of neurological immune-mediated disorders. TCRdb reanalysed the 5' RACE reads using MiXCR and keeps one entry per CDR3 protein. This table holds tens of thousands of distinct CDR3 sequences, 10% found once. The sequenced material came from PBMCs. Source of these receptors: a woman aged 30 to 39 with HTLV-1-associated myelopathy (HAM/TSP).

This clonotype was recorded at least ten times. The V gene is TRBV5-1, the J gene TRBJ1-2; D is undetermined. This CDR3 contains 12 residues. Trimming took 0 bases from V and 5 from J, leaving 5 bases between them. Per germline, CDR1 SGHRS and CDR2 YFSETQ. The CDR3 DNA is TGCGCCAGCAGCTTGGATGGATATGGCTACACCTTC. Residues: CASSLDGYGYTF.

This clonotype has at least ten counts. This chain connects TRBV20-1 to TRBJ2-3; 9 bases line up with TRBD1. The CDR3 runs 18 residues. The junction had 15 bases not matched to a gene; V was cut back by 5 bases and J by 0 bases. Germline lookup yields CDR1 DFQATT and CDR2 SNEGSKA (reference sequence). For the CDR3, the DNA is TGCAGTGCTCTTATATCGGGACAGGGAACCTCTAGCACAGATACGCAGTATTTT. As protein: CSALISGQGTSSTDTQYF.

The sample holds many counts of this clonotype. J is TRBJ2-2 and V is TRBV20-1, with D perhaps TRBD2 (6 bases). CDR1 is DFQATT, CDR2 SNEGSKA, per germline (reference sequence). CDR3 length: 15 amino acids. V lost 1 base and J lost 5, with 14 bases in between. DNA for the CDR3: TGCAGTGCTAGAGCGCGGAGGGCTGGGACCGGGGAGCTGTTTTTT. Translating it yields CSARARRAGTGELFF.

The sample holds many counts of this clonotype. J is TRBJ2-4 and V is TRBV3-1; D tentatively fits TRBD1 or TRBD2 (5 bases each). CDR3 length equals 16 residues. Germline V gene lookup returns CDR1 LGHDT and CDR2 YNNKEL (reference sequence). V was pared by 0 bases and J by 8 bases, with 17 bases between. The DNA of the CDR3 is TGTGCCAGCAGCCAAGATACGAGGGACCCGCGACACATTCAGTACTTC. Protein sequence: CASSQDTRDPRHIQYF.

Ten or more counts support this clonotype. The V gene is TRBV20-1, the J gene TRBJ1-2; D ambiguous. The V and J ends lost 4 bases and 4 bases respectively, with 22 bases between them. CDR3 size: 16 residues. CDR1 and CDR2 (germline): DFQATT, SNEGSKA (reference sequence). The CDR3 DNA reads TGCAGTGCTACACCCCCCTCGGAGGGTCGCACCTATGGCTACACCTTC. It encodes CSATPPSEGRTYGYTF.

This clonotype appeared many times. The V call is TRBV20-1, the J call TRBJ1-2; D gene unclear. Germline CDR1 is DFQATT and CDR2 is SNEGSKA (reference sequence). V lost 5 bases and J 7 bases, leaving 14 bases between the germline ends. This CDR3 is built from 12 residues. The CDR3 reads CSAQDGGSGYTF. CDR3 coding DNA: TGCAGTGCTCAGGACGGAGGAAGTGGCTACACCTTC.

This clonotype showed up many times. The chain recombines TRBV12-3 or TRBV12-4 with TRBJ2-2; 7 bases map to TRBD1. Trimming at V came to 3 bases and at J to 4 bases, leaving 5 bases not matched to a gene. The CDR3 loop spans 15 amino acids. The CDR3, as DNA: TGTGCCAGCAGTTTTAGGGGGCGTGGCACCGGGGAGCTGTTTTTT. Translation gives CASSFRGRGTGELFF.

V is TRBV20-1 and J is TRBJ2-7, with D maybe TRBD2 (6 bases). CDR1 and CDR2 (germline): DFQATT, SNEGSKA (reference sequence). The CDR3 has 14 amino acids. V lost 3 bases and J 0 bases, leaving 12 bases between the germline ends. The CDR3 reads CSASPPGDSYEQYF. CDR3 nucleotide sequence: TGCAGTGCTAGTCCCCCGGGGGACTCCTACGAGCAGTACTTC.

This clonotype has a count of ten or more. The V call is TRBV20-1, the J call TRBJ1-3; D gene unclear. Trimming took off 5 bases at V and 8 bases at J, with 13 bases between the two ends. The CDR3 runs 12 residues. The germline gives CDR1 DFQATT, CDR2 SNEGSKA (reference sequence). The CDR3 DNA follows: TGCAGTGCTTCCGGACCTGGGTACACCATATATTTT. The encoded protein is CSASGPGYTIYF.

In this sample, this clonotype turned up many times. This chain uses TRBV18 with TRBJ1-6; a possible D gene is TRBD1 (5 bases). This CDR3 has 15 residues. Germline CDR1 and CDR2: KGHSH and LQKENI. V shed 3 bases and J shed 8 bases, with 14 bases lying between them. CDR3 amino acids: CASSPVGGEDSPLHF. CDR3 DNA: TGTGCCAGCTCACCGGTGGGGGGTGAGGATTCACCCCTCCACTTT.

The chain recombines TRBV20-1 with TRBJ2-1; the D gene is possibly TRBD2 (6 bases). In germline, CDR1 is DFQATT, CDR2 SNEGSKA (reference sequence). V lost 3 bases and J 8 bases, leaving 17 bases between the germline ends. This CDR3 contains 14 residues. CDR3 in DNA: TGCAGTGCTAGTATTAGTGGGGGGTCTGATGAGCAGTTCTTC. Amino acids: CSASISGGSDEQFF.

The table lists this clonotype with many counts. V usage is TRBV20-1 and J usage is TRBJ2-7, with D possibly being TRBD1 (8 bases). Trimming left V 0 bases short and J 6 bases short, with 21 bases between. This CDR3 region has 16 residues. The germline V gene encodes CDR1 DFQATT and CDR2 SNEGSKA (reference sequence). As DNA, the CDR3 is TGCAGTGCTAGAGATCTGGGGGGGCAGGGGGCGCCCGAGCAGTACTTC. Its protein product is CSARDLGGQGAPEQYF.

This clonotype was counted many times. The CDR3 coding sequence is TGTGCCAGCAGTGACCCAGGGAGACGGACAGATACGCAGTATTTT. This codes for CASSDPGRRTDTQYF. The chain recombines TRBV25-1 with TRBJ2-3, with D perhaps given as TRBD1 or TRBD2 (5 bases each). The V and J ends lost 3 bases and 3 bases respectively, with 13 bases between them. This CDR3 region has 15 residues. CDR1 MGHDK and CDR2 SYGVNS come from the germline V gene.

This clonotype was seen only a few times. This chain joins TRBV5-1 and TRBJ2-2; a possible D gene is TRBD2 (6 bases). With 4 bases removed from V and 0 bases from J, the gap between germline ends came to 16 bases. This CDR3 spans 17 amino acids. The V gene's germline CDR1 is SGHRS and CDR2 YFSETQ. Here the CDR3 DNA reads TGCGCCAGCAGCCCCGTGGCGGGGCACGCGAACACCGGGGAGCTGTTTTTT. Its translation is CASSPVAGHANTGELFF. The full variable domain, with the rest looked up from reference TRBV5-1 and TRBJ2-2, is KAGVTQTPRYLIKTRGQQVTLSCSPISGHRSVSWYQQTPGQGLQFLFEYFSETQRNKGNFPGRFSGRQFSNSRSEMNVSTLELGDSALYLCASSPVAGHANTGELFFGEGSRLTVL.

This clonotype was counted ten times or more. This chain links TRBV11-2 with TRBJ2-3, with D possibly called TRBD1 or TRBD2 (5 bases each). Germline CDR1 reads SGHAT; CDR2 reads FQNNGV. Trimming removed 0 bases at V and 3 bases at J, with 10 bases between. The CDR3 consists of 15 residues. This CDR3 is CASSLDWGSTDTQYF. CDR3 nucleotides: TGTGCCAGCAGCTTAGATTGGGGGTCAACAGATACGCAGTATTTT.

This clonotype was found many times. This chain uses TRBV20-1 with TRBJ2-1; the D gene is possibly TRBD2 (5 bases). V was pared by 4 bases and J by 6 bases, with 10 bases between. The CDR3 is 12 residues long. CDR1 is DFQATT and CDR2 is SNEGSKA in the germline V gene (reference sequence). The CDR3 bases are TGCAGTGCTACGGGGTATGGCAATGAGCAGTTCTTC. The encoded protein is CSATGYGNEQFF.

This clonotype was picked up many times. V usage is TRBV20-1 and J usage is TRBJ1-1, with D perhaps matching TRBD1 (5 bases). Germline V gives CDR1 DFQATT, CDR2 SNEGSKA (reference sequence). This CDR3 spans 12 amino acids. V was pared by 2 bases and J by 5 bases, with 9 bases between. In DNA form, the CDR3 reads TGCAGTGCTAGACGGGGCGTGACTGAAGCTTTCTTT. This encodes CSARRGVTEAFF.

Many counts were recorded for this clonotype. J is TRBJ1-1 and V is TRBV12-3 or TRBV12-4; 9 positions match TRBD1. The CDR3 sequence is 11 residues long. V dropped 5 bases and J dropped 12; count of bases not matched to a gene: 4. This chain's CDR3 is CASSPGQGTFF. The CDR3 DNA follows: TGTGCCAGCAGTCCGGGACAGGGAACTTTCTTT.